Sequencing of this T cell receptor beta chain was carried out in a study of cytomegalovirus exposure and HLA in healthy donors. PCR used 60 Vbeta primers and 13 Jbeta primers. Assay used: immunoSEQ multiplex PCR; TCRdb lists only in-frame clones, some missing. The clone table shows around 200,000 clones, with the ten largest holding 0.9% to 1.4%. CDR1 is MDHEN, CDR2 SYDVKM, per germline. CDR3 length: 15 amino acids. Deletions cut 5 bases from V and 1 base from J, with 12 bases between. The specimen sequenced was PBMCs. The receptor was isolated from a girl aged 2 to 10 in good health and CMV-seropositive. The chain joins TRBV28 to TRBJ1-5; D not resolved. CDR3 DNA sequence: TGTGCCAGCAGTCAAACTTCTCAAAGCAATCAGCCCCAGCATTTT. Its translation: CASSQTSQSNQPQHF. Full variable domain (remainder filled in from reference TRBV28 and TRBJ1-5): DVKVTQSSRYLVKRTGEKVFLECVQDMDHENMFWYRQDPGLGLRLIYFSYDVKMKEKGDIPEGYSVSREKKERFSLILESASTNQTSMYLCASSQTSQSNQPQHFGDGTRLSIL.